These T cell receptor beta chains were read from a single sample in a study of T cells in Graves' hyperthyroidism and ophthalmopathy. Via MiXCR, TCRdb re-called the multiplex PCR reads, giving one row per CDR3 protein. The top ten hold about 26% of the sample, which has approximately 480,000 distinct CDR3 sequences, around 21% seen once. Sequenced: blood. These TCRs come from a young man with Graves' hyperthyroidism. Each CDR3 is given with its conserved first and last residue. A D gene is named only where the DNA matches it firmly. Clone size is given for some rows only: seen once, a few or many times, or a class if the clone is expanded.

D gene,clone size,J gene,V gene,CDR3 DNA,CDR3 protein
.,many,TRBJ2-7,TRBV19,TGTGCCAGTAGTACTTTGGCTGGGGAGCAGTACTTC,CASSTLAGEQYF
.,.,TRBJ1-1,TRBV6-5,TGTGCCAGCAGTTACCTACGGGGGGCGACTGAAGCTTTCTTT,CASSYLRGATEAFF
.,.,TRBJ2-7,TRBV7-2,TGTGCCAGCAGTGGGGGGATCGAGCAGTACTTC,CASSGGIEQYF
TRBD1,few,TRBJ2-5,TRBV6-5,TGTGCCAGCAGTTACGTAACAGGGGGTTCGGAGACCCAGTACTTC,CASSYVTGGSETQYF
.,many,TRBJ2-2,TRBV9,TGTGCCAGCAGCCCCAGGGAAGGAACCGGGGAGCTGTTTTTT,CASSPREGTGELFF
.,.,TRBJ1-5,TRBV12-3/TRBV12-4,TGTGCCAGCAGTTTCGGGACCCACGTTCAGCCCCAGCATTTT,CASSFGTHVQPQHF
TRBD1,many,TRBJ2-5,TRBV5-1,TGCGCCAGCAGCTCGCAGCCGGGACAGAGGGGAGAGACCCAGTACTTC,CASSSQPGQRGETQYF
TRBD2,.,TRBJ2-7,TRBV28,TGTGCCAGCAGAACCGGGACTACTCTTTCCTACGAGCAGTACTTC,CASRTGTTLSYEQYF
.,few,TRBJ2-7,TRBV5-1,TGCGCCAGCAGCTCATTGGACTGGGAGAGCTCCTACGAGCAGTACTTC,CASSSLDWESSYEQYF
.,.,TRBJ1-2,TRBV4-1,TGCGCCAGCAGCCAGAGGAGCCCCCACAGGGAGTTGAGCACCTTC,CASSQRSPHRELSTF
.,many,TRBJ1-1,TRBV6-5,TGTGCCAGCAGTTACAAGGGGTATGCTTTCTTT,CASSYKGYAFF
.,few,TRBJ2-5,TRBV2,TGTGCCAGCAGTGAAAGGTGGGGCCCAGATCCAGAGACCCAGTACTTC,CASSERWGPDPETQYF
TRBD2,few,TRBJ2-7,TRBV7-9,TGTGCCAACAGTAGGGCTAGCGGGGTTTCCTACGAGCAGTACTTC,CANSRASGVSYEQYF
TRBD1,.,TRBJ2-2,TRBV25-1,TGTGCCAGCAGTGACTTGGACAGGGGGTTCTTCGGGGAGCTGTTTTTT,CASSDLDRGFFGELFF
TRBD1,many,TRBJ1-2,TRBV15,TGTGCCACCAGCAGAGATCTCGGGACAGGGATGGAGGGCTACACCTTC,CATSRDLGTGMEGYTF
.,.,TRBJ2-6,TRBV11-2,TGTGCCAGCAGCTTAGGACAGTATTTCTCTGGGGCCAACGTCCTGACTTTC,CASSLGQYFSGANVLTF
TRBD2,.,TRBJ2-5,TRBV2,TGTGCCAGCACTGCGGGGGTTGAGACCCAGTACTTC,CASTAGVETQYF
.,.,TRBJ2-2,TRBV30,TGTGCCTGGAGTGTACCGTGGGAACCCGGGGAGCTGTTTTTT,CAWSVPWEPGELFF
.,many,TRBJ1-5,TRBV3-1,TGTGCCAGCAGCCATTCTTCGGGGCAGGTGGATCAGCCCCAGCATTTT,CASSHSSGQVDQPQHF
.,many,TRBJ2-5,TRBV5-1,TGCGCCAGCAGCTATCGTAAAGGCCAGTACTTC,CASSYRKGQYF
.,few,TRBJ1-2,TRBV4-1,TGCGCCAGCAGGCGGACCGGGAAGGACTACACCTTC,CASRRTGKDYTF